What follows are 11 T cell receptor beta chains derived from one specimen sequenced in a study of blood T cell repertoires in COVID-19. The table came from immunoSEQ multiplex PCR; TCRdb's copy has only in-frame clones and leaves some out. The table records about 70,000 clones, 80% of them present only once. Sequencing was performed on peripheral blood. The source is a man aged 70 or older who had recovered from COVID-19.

The CDR3 bases are TGTGCCAGCAGTAAGTCGACAGGGGGAAGGGATGAGCAGTTCTTC. This sequence encodes CASSKSTGGRDEQFF. The chain combines TRBV28 with TRBJ2-1; TRBD1 aligns across 9 bases. V lost 5 bases, J lost 8 bases, and 10 bases stayed unmatched. The length of the CDR3 is 15 residues. From germline, CDR1 is MDHEN and CDR2 SYDVKM.

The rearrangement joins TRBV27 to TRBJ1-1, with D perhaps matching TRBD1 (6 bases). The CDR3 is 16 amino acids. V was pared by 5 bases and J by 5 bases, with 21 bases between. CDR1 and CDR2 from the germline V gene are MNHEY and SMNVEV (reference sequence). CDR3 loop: CASSPHAGADFTEAFF. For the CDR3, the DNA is TGTGCCAGCAGTCCTCATGCGGGGGCGGACTTTACTGAAGCTTTCTTT.

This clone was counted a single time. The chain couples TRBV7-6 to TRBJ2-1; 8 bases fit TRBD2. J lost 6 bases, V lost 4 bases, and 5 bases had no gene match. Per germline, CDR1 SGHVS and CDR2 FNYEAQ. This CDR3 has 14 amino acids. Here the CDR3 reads CASSWSGGGNEQFF. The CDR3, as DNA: TGTGCCAGCAGCTGGTCGGGGGGGGGCAATGAGCAGTTCTTC.

This CDR3 is CASSPRASDPSPLHF. As DNA, the CDR3 is TGTGCCAGCTCACCACGAGCAAGCGATCCTTCACCCCTCCACTTT. The chain employs TRBV18 and TRBJ1-6; D remains unclear. Per the germline V gene, CDR1 is KGHSH and CDR2 is LQKENI. There are 15 residues in the CDR3. The germline V and J ends were trimmed by 1 base and 9 bases, with 13 bases remaining between them.

This CDR3 is CASSQASPGTGKHPFYEQYF. The CDR3 coding sequence is TGTGCCAGCAGCCAAGCCTCCCCCGGGACAGGAAAACATCCCTTCTACGAGCAGTACTTC. This chain joins TRBV3-1 (or the pseudogene TRBV3-2) and TRBJ2-7, with 8 bases that match TRBD1. The germline V gene has CDR1 LGHDT and CDR2 YNNKEL (reference sequence). The J segment lost 3 bases and the V segment lost 1 base, leaving 20 bases of the junction unmatched. The CDR3 has 20 amino acids.

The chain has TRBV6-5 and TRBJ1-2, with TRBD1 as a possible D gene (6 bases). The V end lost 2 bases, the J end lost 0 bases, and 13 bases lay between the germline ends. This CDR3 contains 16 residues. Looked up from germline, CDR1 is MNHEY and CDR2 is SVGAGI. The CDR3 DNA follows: TGTGCCAGCAGTTACGGACAGAATGCGGCTAACTATGGCTACACCTTC. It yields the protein CASSYGQNAANYGYTF.

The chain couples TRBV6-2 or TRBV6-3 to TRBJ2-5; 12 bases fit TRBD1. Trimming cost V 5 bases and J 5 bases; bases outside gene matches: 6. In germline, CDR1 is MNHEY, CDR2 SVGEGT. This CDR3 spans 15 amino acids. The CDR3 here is CASSDGTGGGETQYF. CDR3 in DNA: TGTGCCAGCAGTGACGGGACAGGGGGCGGTGAGACCCAGTACTTC.

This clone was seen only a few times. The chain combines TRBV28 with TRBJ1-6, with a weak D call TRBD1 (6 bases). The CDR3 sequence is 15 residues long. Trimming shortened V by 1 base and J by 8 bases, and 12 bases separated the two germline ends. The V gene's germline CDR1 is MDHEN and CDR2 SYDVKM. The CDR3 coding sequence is TGTGCCAGCAGTTTATTCGCAGGGGTAGATTCACCCCTCCACTTT. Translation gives CASSLFAGVDSPLHF.

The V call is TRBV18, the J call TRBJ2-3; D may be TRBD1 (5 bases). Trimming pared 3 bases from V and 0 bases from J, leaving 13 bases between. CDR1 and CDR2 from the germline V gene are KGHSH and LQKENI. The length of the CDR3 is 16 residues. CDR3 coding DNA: TGTGCCAGCTCACCCCGGCAGGGCCTTAGCACAGATACGCAGTATTTT. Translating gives CASSPRQGLSTDTQYF. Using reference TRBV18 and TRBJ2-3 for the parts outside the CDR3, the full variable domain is NAGVMQNPRHLVRRRGQEARLRCSPMKGHSHVYWYRQLPEEGLKFMVYLQKENIIDESGMPKERFSAEFPKEGPSILRIQQVVRGDSAAYFCASSPRQGLSTDTQYFGPGTRLTVL.

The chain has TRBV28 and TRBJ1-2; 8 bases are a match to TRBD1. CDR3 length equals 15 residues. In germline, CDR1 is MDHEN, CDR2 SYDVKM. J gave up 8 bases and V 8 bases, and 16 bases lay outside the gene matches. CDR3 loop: CASFPTDRALGGYTF. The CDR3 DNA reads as TGTGCCAGCTTCCCCACGGACAGGGCTCTAGGAGGCTACACCTTC.

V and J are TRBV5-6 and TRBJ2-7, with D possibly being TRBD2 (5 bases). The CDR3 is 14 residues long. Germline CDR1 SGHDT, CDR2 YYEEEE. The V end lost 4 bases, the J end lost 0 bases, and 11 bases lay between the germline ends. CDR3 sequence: CASSPSGSSYEQYF. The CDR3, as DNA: TGTGCCAGCAGCCCCAGTGGGAGCTCCTACGAGCAGTACTTC.